This TCR beta chain was retrieved from a study of T cells in localized non-small cell lung cancer. Study outcomes and limitations: Appearances in adjacent lung were noted for a median approximately 52 of the top 100 tumor clones. Uninvolved adjacent lung had higher T cell clonality than tumor and all other tissues. Because only a single region of the tumor was sequenced, heterogeneity remains possible. Prolonged overall survival went with higher T cell density in the blood.

This CDR3 has 15 amino acids. Germline loops: CDR1 SGDLS, CDR2 YYNGEE. The ends were cut back, 0 bases at V and 5 bases at J, with 14 bases in the middle. Assay: immunoSEQ multiplex PCR; the TCRdb copy retains only in-frame clones and omits some. The table includes about 17,000 clones, around 89% detected once. Comment on this clone: Its antigen is as yet unknown.

This material consisted of peripheral blood, taken before any cancer treatment. The V gene is TRBV9, the J gene TRBJ2-5; D perhaps matches TRBD1 (6 bases). This TCR came from a male donor at least 60 years old with stage II squamous cell lung carcinoma. For the CDR3, the DNA is TGTGCCAGCAGCGTAGGAGGGGGTAACCGGGAGACCCAGTACTTC. It specifies CASSVGGGNRETQYF.